The rows below give T cell receptor beta chains drawn from one sample of a study of blood T cell repertoires in COVID-19. Profiled with immunoSEQ multiplex PCR; TCRdb holds only in-frame clones, not every one. The repertoire includes 650,000 to 800,000 clones, over 80% of them detected once, and under 0.3% sits in the top ten. Sequencing was performed on peripheral blood. These TCRs come from a woman between 18 and 30 years old with acute or convalescent COVID-19. CDR3s include the opening cysteine and the closing phenylalanine or tryptophan. D genes are given only for firm matches. Clone sizes are given selectively: once, few, many, or a class where the clone is expanded.

j_call d_call clone_size v_call cdr3_nt cdr3_aa
TRBJ1-6 TRBD1 . TRBV7-9 TGTGCCAGCAGCTCCCGGGACAGGGTGGAAGGATCACCCCTCCACTTT CASSSRDRVEGSPLHF
TRBJ2-7 . once TRBV5-1 TGCGCCAGCAGCTTAACGACACCCGCCTACGAGCAGTACTTC CASSLTTPAYEQYF
TRBJ2-2 . . TRBV7-9 TGTGCCAGCAGCTTATTAGCTGAAGTAACCGGGGAGCTGTTTTTT CASSLLAEVTGELFF
TRBJ1-2 . . TRBV3-1/TRBV3-2 TGTGCCAGCAGCCTGTCACCGGGAAAAATTACGTCTGGCTACACCTTC CASSLSPGKITSGYTF
TRBJ2-7 . . TRBV6-1 TGTGCCAGCAGTGAGGACTTCTCCTACGAGCAGTACTTC CASSEDFSYEQYF
TRBJ1-2 TRBD1 . TRBV6-5 TGTGCCAGCAAGCAGGGGGCAAACTATGGCTACACCTTC CASKQGANYGYTF
TRBJ2-5 TRBD1 . TRBV19 TGTGCCAGTGGTCGGACAGGGCAAGAGACCCAGTACTTC CASGRTGQETQYF
TRBJ2-7 . . TRBV5-6 TGTGCCAGCAGCTTTATGATGACAGGTCAAGCCTCCTACGAGCAGTACTTC CASSFMMTGQASYEQYF
TRBJ1-2 . . TRBV15 TGTGCCACCAGCAGAGAACACAAAGCGGGTTCGGATGGCTACACCTTC CATSREHKAGSDGYTF
TRBJ2-4 TRBD2 few TRBV15 TGTGCCACCAGCAGAACGAGCGGGGGCGGAGGAAACATTCAGTACTTC CATSRTSGGGGNIQYF
TRBJ2-1 TRBD2 . TRBV7-2 TGTGCCAGCAGCCCTATAGCGGGGGGGCGGAATGAGCAGTTCTTC CASSPIAGGRNEQFF
TRBJ2-3 . . TRBV7-9 TGTGCCAGCAGCCCGACAGGATCTAACGTAGATACGCAGTATTTT CASSPTGSNVDTQYF
TRBJ2-3 TRBD2 . TRBV10-3 TGTGCCATCAAGCAGGGACTAGCGGGGGGGCCCCCAGATACGCAGTATTTT CAIKQGLAGGPPDTQYF
TRBJ2-1 . once TRBV23-1 TGCGCCAGCAGTCAGCCACGGACTTGGTGGGACAATGAGCAGTTCTTC CASSQPRTWWDNEQFF
TRBJ2-4 TRBD2 . TRBV6-1 TGTGCCAGCAGTGAATCGGGGGGCAAAAACATTCAGTACTTC CASSESGGKNIQYF
TRBJ2-1 TRBD1 . TRBV18 TGTGCCAGCTCCCTCCGGGACAGCTCCTACAATGAGCAGTTCTTC CASSLRDSSYNEQFF
TRBJ1-2 TRBD1 . TRBV19 TGTGCCAGTACCACGCCGGGACAGGGCTATGGCTACACCTTC CASTTPGQGYGYTF
TRBJ2-7 . few TRBV14 TGTGCCAGCAGCCGGACAGTCGGGAACTACGAGCAGTACTTC CASSRTVGNYEQYF
TRBJ1-1 TRBD1 once TRBV6-5 TGTGCCAGCAGTTACGCGACAGGGTCTGAAGCTTTCTTT CASSYATGSEAFF
TRBJ2-7 . . TRBV27 TGTGCCAGCAGTTCCCGAAACAGGGAACCCTACTACGAGCAGTACTTC CASSSRNREPYYEQYF
TRBJ2-7 . . TRBV4-1 TGCGCCAGCAGCCAGGGCCAAGTTTCGAACGAGCAGTACTTC CASSQGQVSNEQYF
TRBJ2-1 TRBD2 . TRBV11-3 TGTGCCAGCAGCTTGGGGACTAGCTCCTACAATGAGCAGTTCTTC CASSLGTSSYNEQFF
TRBJ2-7 . . TRBV10-3 TGTGCCACCCAAGCAGGGTATGGGGCCAACGAGCAGTACTTC CATQAGYGANEQYF
TRBJ2-3 TRBD2 few TRBV27 TGTGCCAGCAGTTCGCCTTGGGGCGGGGGGTCCTCTAGCACAGATACGCAGTATTTT CASSSPWGGGSSSTDTQYF
TRBJ2-7 TRBD1 . TRBV11-2 TGTGCCAGCAGCTTTGACAGGGTTGTCAACGAGCAGTACTTC CASSFDRVVNEQYF
TRBJ2-1 . once TRBV3-1/TRBV3-2 TGTGCCAGCAGCCAAGATCTCCTAGTCGCGAATGAGCAGTTCTTC CASSQDLLVANEQFF
TRBJ1-5 . once TRBV23-1 TGCGCCAGCAAAGCGACCGGGGGTCAGCCCCAGCATTTT CASKATGGQPQHF
TRBJ1-2 TRBD1 . TRBV29-1 TGCAGCGGCTTCGGGACAGGAAGCGGCTACACCTTC CSGFGTGSGYTF
TRBJ2-7 TRBD1 . TRBV18 TGTGCCAGCTCAGCAGGACAGGGCGTCATCTACGAGCAGTACTTC CASSAGQGVIYEQYF
TRBJ2-7 . once TRBV27 TGTGCCAGCAGTCGCCCTCCCCCCTATGAGCAGTACTTC CASSRPPPYEQYF
TRBJ1-1 TRBD1 . TRBV19 TGTGCCAGTAGTGCGGATTCGACAGGGTTTAGCACTGAAGCTTTCTTT CASSADSTGFSTEAFF
TRBJ2-2 TRBD1 . TRBV11-2 TGTGCCAGCAGCTTCCAAGGGGGCCCGAACACCGGGGAGCTGTTTTTT CASSFQGGPNTGELFF
TRBJ2-7 . . TRBV25-1 TGTGCCAGCAGGGACTTTTCGAACTACGAGCAGTACTTC CASRDFSNYEQYF
TRBJ1-1 TRBD1 . TRBV6-4 TGTGCCAGCAGTCCGGGACAGGGGAACACTGAAGCTTTCTTT CASSPGQGNTEAFF
TRBJ1-1 TRBD1 . TRBV3-1/TRBV3-2 TGTGCCAGCAACCCAGGGACAGAAAATCTGAACACTGAAGCTTTCTTT CASNPGTENLNTEAFF
TRBJ1-2 TRBD1 . TRBV9 TGTGCCAGCAGCCCCACGACAGGGGGCAACTATGGCTACACCTTC CASSPTTGGNYGYTF
TRBJ1-3 . . TRBV6-2/TRBV6-3 TGTGCCAGCAGTTCCCAAATGACAGGACTCGCCGGAAACACCATATATTTT CASSSQMTGLAGNTIYF
TRBJ1-6 TRBD1 . TRBV28 TGTGCCAGCAGAACCGGGACAGCGAATTCACCCCTCCACTTT CASRTGTANSPLHF
TRBJ1-2 . . TRBV27 TGTGCCAGCAGTCCCCTCTTGTCAGGCGCAGCGGCGGGCTACACCTTC CASSPLLSGAAAGYTF
TRBJ1-5 . . TRBV7-9 TGTGCCAGCAGCTTAGGTGAGGGGGGGTCGCAGCCCCAGCATTTT CASSLGEGGSQPQHF
TRBJ2-1 . . TRBV27 TGTGCCAGCAGTTCCTCAGCGGCCTACAATGAGCAGTTCTTC CASSSSAAYNEQFF
TRBJ2-7 . . TRBV5-4 TGTGCCAGCAGCTTGGCCAAGGGGCGCCGGGGGGAGCAGTACTTC CASSLAKGRRGEQYF
TRBJ1-2 TRBD1 . TRBV7-8 TGTGCCAGCAGCGTCCAGGGGGCGGACTATGGCTACACCTTC CASSVQGADYGYTF
TRBJ1-2 TRBD1 . TRBV11-2 TGTGCCAGCAGCTCAGGGACAGGGCCCTATGGCTACACCTTC CASSSGTGPYGYTF